The source of this T cell receptor (beta chain) is a study of vaccination effects on CD4 cells after COVID-19. Study-level information: Post-vaccine sampling took place a median of 72 days after the second dose.

Data came from immunoSEQ multiplex PCR; TCRdb stores just in-frame clones and leaves some out. This table has approximately 28,000 clones, roughly 80% appearing once. Broader study findings: At late timepoints after vaccination, vaccine- and infection-induced clones shrank markedly.

On this clone: Its specificity is not known.

Sequencing followed a ViraFEST assay step that expanded antigen-specific CD4+ T cells with viral peptide pools. When about ten days of culture had elapsed, CD4+ T cells were isolated. BNT162b2 vaccine or mRNA-1273 vaccine was given to participants in two doses. Nucleocapsid antibody tests were negative, and the vaccine recipients had no prior SARS-CoV-2 infection. IL-2 medium supplanted half the medium on days 3 and 7. The sequence came from a human donor who received a COVID-19 vaccine. Some clones in this sample may be carry-over from other donors' samples. The material sequenced was CD4+ T cells from PBMCs cultured with SARS-CoV-2 spike peptides, taken after COVID-19 vaccination.

CDR3 amino acids: CASSPQSQLYTDTQYF. The CDR3 DNA reads as TGTGCCAGCTCACCACAGAGTCAGCTTTACACAGATACGCAGTATTTT. This chain uses TRBV18 with TRBJ2-3; D gene ambiguous. The V end was cut by 1 base, the J end by 2 bases, with 13 bases between. The CDR3 loop spans 16 amino acids. Germline V gene data show CDR1 as KGHSH and CDR2 as LQKENI.